What follows is one TCR beta chain and its context. Its antigen remains unknown. Germline values: CDR1 MNHEY, CDR2 SMNVEV (reference sequence). V dropped 6 bases and J dropped 7; count of bases not matched to a gene: 11. The CDR3 extends over 14 amino acids. The protocol was immunoSEQ multiplex PCR, while the TCRdb copy is restricted to in-frame clones and leaves out a portion. The sample records some 80,000 clones, roughly 80% being singletons. This record belongs to a study of T cell clones after liver transplantation. At the level of the study: A pre-transplant mixed lymphocyte reaction with TCRbeta sequencing defined graft-donor-reactive clones followed in post-transplant blood. Three of eight recipients were HCV-positive; others had non-autoimmune, non-viral indications. Study-level results: In two subjects, few donor cells limited the measurable donor-reactive repertoire.

This TCR was recovered from a human patient who received a liver transplant. A share of the T cells may be of graft donor origin. The source material was CD4+ T cells from blood, sampled 45 to 46 months after liver transplant. V and J are TRBV27 and TRBJ1-2; TRBD1 agrees at 7 bases. The DNA of the CDR3 is TGTGCCAGCAGCCTGACAGGGCGGGGGGTTGGCTACACCTTC. This encodes CASSLTGRGVGYTF.